This is a list of T cell receptor beta chains from one sample in a study of cytomegalovirus exposure and HLA in healthy donors. The table came from immunoSEQ multiplex PCR; TCRdb's copy has only in-frame clones and leaves some out. The table includes about 130,000 clones, over 60% detected once. The sequenced sample consisted of PBMCs. These receptors all come from a man in his forties in good health and CMV-seronegative. Both conserved end residues are part of each CDR3. D genes are given only for firm matches. Clone size is not always given. Where it is, it says once, few, many or a class for expanded clones.

>15|TRBV19|once|TRBJ1-2|NA
CASSSRPQGGYGYTF
TGTGCCAGTAGTTCCCGCCCGCAGGGAGGCTATGGCTACACCTTC
>16|TRBV6-5|few|TRBJ1-6|NA
CASSYSISPVGEPLHF
TGTGCCAGCAGTTACTCGATTTCCCCCGTCGGGGAGCCCCTCCACTTT
>13|TRBV6-1|few|TRBJ1-1|TRBD1
CASRSGQGPGAFF
TGTGCCAGCAGATCAGGACAGGGTCCGGGAGCTTTCTTT
>15|TRBV4-3|once|TRBJ2-7|TRBD1
CASSQDIRTRDRVDF
TGCGCCAGCAGCCAAGATATACGGACCCGGGACAGGGTCGACTTC
>16|TRBV7-6|NA|TRBJ1-2|TRBD1
CASSQGQGDPNYGYTF
TGTGCCAGCAGCCAGGGACAGGGGGACCCTAACTATGGCTACACCTTC
>16|TRBV5-4|NA|TRBJ1-5|NA
CASSPQVARHYEPQHF
TGTGCCAGCAGCCCCCAAGTGGCACGCCACTACGAGCCCCAGCATTTT
>13|TRBV7-3|NA|TRBJ2-7|NA
CASSLGEAGEQYF
TGTGCCAGCAGCTTAGGCGAGGCCGGGGAGCAGTACTTC
>14|TRBV7-2|NA|TRBJ2-7|NA
CASSAMRGSYEQYF
TGTGCCAGCAGCGCCATGAGGGGGAGCTACGAGCAGTACTTC
>11|TRBV19|once|TRBJ2-7|NA
CASTSGYEQYF
TGTGCCAGTACATCGGGCTACGAGCAGTACTTC
>16|TRBV7-9|NA|TRBJ2-1|TRBD2
CASSLTQRGQYNEQFF
TGTGCCAGCAGCTTAACTCAGCGGGGCCAATACAATGAGCAGTTCTTC
>12|TRBV10-3|NA|TRBJ2-7|TRBD2
CAIGGGTYEQYF
TGTGCCATCGGGGGAGGGACCTACGAGCAGTACTTC
>13|TRBV29-1|NA|TRBJ2-7|NA
CSVRRRDSYEQYF
TGCAGCGTTCGGAGGCGGGATTCCTACGAGCAGTACTTC
>14|TRBV2|NA|TRBJ2-2|NA
CASSEGTFTGELFF
TGTGCCAGCAGTGAAGGGACATTCACCGGGGAGCTGTTTTTT
>14|TRBV6-5|NA|TRBJ2-7|TRBD1
CASSFGQGTYEQYF
TGTGCCAGCAGTTTCGGACAGGGGACCTACGAGCAGTACTTC
>13|TRBV7-2|NA|TRBJ1-4|NA
CASTEYTREKLFF
TGTGCCAGCACCGAATATACCCGGGAAAAACTGTTTTTT
>13|TRBV2|NA|TRBJ1-2|NA
CASSGGVPDGYTF
TGTGCCAGCAGTGGGGGGGTTCCGGATGGCTACACCTTC
>15|TRBV11-2|NA|TRBJ2-2|NA
CASSFAGKNTGELFF
TGTGCCAGCAGCTTTGCGGGGAAGAACACCGGGGAGCTGTTTTTT
>15|TRBV10-3|once|TRBJ2-7|TRBD2
CAISESNSGSDEQYF
TGTGCCATCAGTGAGTCGAATAGCGGGAGTGACGAGCAGTACTTC
>14|TRBV13|NA|TRBJ1-2|TRBD1
CASSEGTGNYGYTF
TGTGCCAGCAGCGAAGGGACAGGGAACTATGGCTACACCTTC
>14|TRBV30|once|TRBJ2-2|NA
CAWGVAANTGELFF
TGTGCCTGGGGGGTAGCGGCGAACACCGGGGAGCTGTTTTTT
>17|TRBV6-1|NA|TRBJ1-6|NA
CASSEWGRGGNNSPLHF
TGTGCCAGCAGTGAATGGGGCAGGGGTGGCAATAATTCACCCCTCCACTTT
>13|TRBV7-9|NA|TRBJ2-2|NA
CASSLRDTGELFF
TGTGCCAGCAGCTTGAGAGATACCGGGGAGCTGTTTTTT
>16|TRBV15|NA|TRBJ2-3|NA
CATSRDIGASTDTQYF
TGTGCCACCAGCAGAGATATAGGGGCAAGCACAGATACGCAGTATTTT
>13|TRBV29-1|NA|TRBJ1-1|TRBD1
CSVGDDRGTEAFF
TGCAGCGTTGGGGACGACAGGGGCACTGAAGCTTTCTTT
>16|TRBV5-1|few|TRBJ2-2|NA
CASSSTGEGNTGELFF
TGCGCCAGCAGCTCGACAGGGGAGGGGAACACCGGGGAGCTGTTTTTT
>12|TRBV29-1|few|TRBJ2-5|NA
CSVRTVSETQYF
TGCAGCGTTCGGACAGTCTCGGAGACCCAGTACTTC
>12|TRBV11-1|NA|TRBJ1-2|NA
CASSFDFGGYTF
TGTGCCAGCAGCTTCGACTTCGGTGGCTACACCTTC
>16|TRBV27|NA|TRBJ1-4|TRBD1
CASSFIPGQGNEKLFF
TGTGCCAGCAGCTTCATTCCGGGACAGGGTAATGAAAAACTGTTTTTT
>15|TRBV6-5|NA|TRBJ2-5|TRBD2
CASNRAGGIQETQYF
TGTGCCAGCAACCGAGCGGGGGGAATCCAAGAGACCCAGTACTTC
>12|TRBV9|NA|TRBJ2-3|TRBD2
CASSNGLATQYF
TGTGCCAGCAGCAACGGACTAGCGACGCAGTATTTT
>17|TRBV25-1|NA|TRBJ1-2|TRBD1
CASSEPGGTGRNYGYTF
TGTGCCAGCAGTGAACCGGGAGGGACAGGGCGGAACTATGGCTACACCTTC
>13|TRBV6-5|NA|TRBJ1-2|TRBD1
CASSPRQGHGYTF
TGTGCCAGCAGTCCCCGACAGGGCCATGGCTACACCTTC
>16|TRBV6-6|NA|TRBJ2-3|TRBD2
CASSRRLATSTDTQYF
TGTGCCAGCAGTCGACGACTAGCGACTAGCACAGATACGCAGTATTTT
>12|TRBV10-3|NA|TRBJ1-2|NA
CAISSAGDGYTF
TGTGCCATCAGCTCCGCAGGGGATGGCTACACCTTC
>11|TRBV27|few|TRBJ1-1|NA
CASCGGTEAFF
TGTGCCAGTTGTGGAGGAACTGAAGCTTTCTTT
>15|TRBV2|NA|TRBJ2-3|TRBD2
CASSSSGRAEDTQYF
TGTGCCAGCAGTTCTAGCGGGAGGGCCGAAGATACGCAGTATTTT
>14|TRBV9|NA|TRBJ2-7|NA
CASSVATGSYEQYF
TGTGCCAGCAGCGTAGCTACGGGCTCCTACGAGCAGTACTTC
>16|TRBV4-1|NA|TRBJ2-7|TRBD1
CASSPGQGPQGYEQYF
TGCGCCAGCAGCCCAGGACAGGGTCCTCAAGGCTACGAGCAGTACTTC
>15|TRBV18|NA|TRBJ1-2|TRBD1
CASSPGTGDFGGYTF
TGTGCCAGCTCACCCGGGACAGGGGATTTTGGCGGCTACACCTTC
>12|TRBV9|NA|TRBJ2-1|NA
CASSVGRSEQFF
TGTGCCAGCAGTGTAGGGAGGAGTGAGCAGTTCTTC
>16|TRBV13|NA|TRBJ2-3|TRBD2
CASSLSSSGREDTQYF
TGTGCCAGCAGCCTCTCGTCTAGCGGGAGGGAAGATACGCAGTATTTT
>16|TRBV5-6|NA|TRBJ1-2|TRBD1
CASSSAGTGIGYGYTF
TGTGCCAGCAGCTCGGCAGGGACAGGCATAGGCTATGGCTACACCTTC
>15|TRBV4-3|NA|TRBJ1-2|NA
CASSQEPDSNYGYTF
TGCGCCAGCAGCCAAGAACCGGACAGTAACTATGGCTACACCTTC
>15|TRBV7-3|NA|TRBJ2-1|TRBD2
CASSSGTSDHNEQFF
TGTGCCAGCAGCTCCGGGACTAGCGACCACAATGAGCAGTTCTTC
>12|TRBV6-1|NA|TRBJ1-2|NA
CASSDPVYGYTF
TGTGCCAGCAGTGATCCGGTCTATGGCTACACCTTC
>14|TRBV30|NA|TRBJ1-3|NA
CAWSTGSPGNTIYF
TGTGCCTGGAGTACAGGGTCGCCTGGAAACACCATATATTTT
>14|TRBV19|NA|TRBJ2-4|NA
CASRNDRGVNIQYF
TGTGCCAGTAGGAACGACCGCGGGGTAAACATTCAGTACTTC
>15|TRBV5-1|NA|TRBJ2-7|TRBD2
CASSLAAGAFPEQYF
TGCGCCAGCAGCTTGGCCGCGGGAGCCTTCCCCGAGCAGTACTTC
>15|TRBV7-9|NA|TRBJ2-7|TRBD1
CASSQSGQGAFEQYF
TGTGCCAGCAGCCAATCGGGACAGGGGGCATTCGAGCAGTACTTC
>16|TRBV28|few|TRBJ1-1|TRBD1
CASSSTGTGLYTEAFF
TGTGCCAGCAGTTCTACCGGGACAGGGTTGTACACTGAAGCTTTCTTT
>10|TRBV29-1|NA|TRBJ2-3|NA
CSVTGDTQYF
TGCAGCGTTACGGGGGATACGCAGTATTTT
>14|TRBV7-9|NA|TRBJ2-7|NA
CASSLQTDTPEQYF
TGTGCCAGCAGCTTGCAGACAGACACCCCCGAGCAGTACTTC
>13|TRBV4-1|NA|TRBJ2-2|NA
CASSIQDGGELFF
TGCGCCAGCAGTATCCAGGATGGGGGGGAGCTGTTTTTT
>15|TRBV28|NA|TRBJ2-7|TRBD2
CASRYDRLAGDEQYF
TGTGCCAGCAGATACGACAGACTAGCGGGAGACGAGCAGTACTTC
>15|TRBV4-2|NA|TRBJ2-7|NA
CASSPSWGPSYEQYF
TGTGCCAGCAGCCCCTCATGGGGGCCCTCCTACGAGCAGTACTTC
>13|TRBV6-1|NA|TRBJ1-5|TRBD1
CASSGTGKVPQHF
TGTGCCAGCAGTGGGACAGGGAAAGTGCCCCAGCATTTT
>14|TRBV29-1|NA|TRBJ2-7|TRBD2
CSGKLAGGSYEQYF
TGCAGCGGGAAACTAGCGGGAGGTTCCTACGAGCAGTACTTC
>12|TRBV11-3|NA|TRBJ2-5|NA
CASSRGQETQYF
TGTGCCAGCAGCCGGGGACAAGAGACCCAGTACTTC
>14|TRBV6-1|once|TRBJ1-2|NA
CASSEAGVGYGYTF
TGTGCCAGCAGTGAAGCAGGAGTCGGCTATGGCTACACCTTC